This T cell receptor (beta chain) was captured in a study of OX40 agonist ivuxolimab in advanced cancers. Study-level background: Ivuxolimab was an agonistic, fully human IgG2 monoclonal antibody directed against OX40 (CD134), a costimulatory receptor. The dose-escalation cohort was 80% to 90% male with a mean age of roughly 60 years, ranging from roughly 20 to 80. Patients were allowed to have had prior anti-PD-1, anti-PD-L1 or anti-CTLA-4 therapy, and approximately 40% of the dose-escalation patients had been treated with checkpoint inhibitors. Intravenous ivuxolimab was administered to patients every 2 weeks at six dose levels: 0.01, 0.1, 0.3, 1.5, 3 and 10 mg/kg. Peripheral TCRbeta sequencing aimed to test whether ivuxolimab altered TCR sequence diversity and caused clonal T-cell expansion. Of the roughly 52 dose-escalation patients, hepatocellular carcinoma was present in about 20, melanoma in around 15, renal cell carcinoma in 9 and head and neck cancer in 9. Partial responses occurred in three dose-escalation patients, of whom one had hepatocellular carcinoma and two had cutaneous melanoma. The paper describes the monotherapy dose-escalation part (N = 52 patients) of the phase I trial of ivuxolimab. The investigation overall reported the following: After ivuxolimab, expanded clones were on average more numerous among CD8+ T cells than among CD4+ T cells. Low levels of normalized T-cell clonal expansion were also seen in some patients who did not respond. The antigen specificity of the peripheral T cells that underwent clonal expansion was not determined. In the 0.1-3.0 mg/kg groups, partial responders had among the lowest normalized peripheral clonal expansion, particularly in CD8+ T cells. Clonal expansion of both CD4+ and CD8+ blood T cells was observed from baseline to week 6 at doses 0.1 to 3.0 mg/kg.

To sequence the TCRbeta CDR3 region, genomic DNA was isolated from the sorted cells. The immunoSEQ Assay was used to sequence the TCRbeta CDR3 regions. TCRdb took over this immuneACCESS table, retaining in-frame rearrangements with V and J assigned. Such tables are incomplete; in checked studies, under half of the missing clones stem from an unresolved V gene, and the remainder is unexplained. This sample has 15,000 to 20,000 clones in its table, and approximately 84% of those were observed once. The leading ten clones occupy roughly 25% of the sample. Turning to this clone: Its binding antigen is unknown. No much larger clonotype is one base removed from it; base qualities were not supplied.

Patients with a history of autoimmune disease or receiving systemic immunosuppression were excluded from the trial. Peripheral blood for TCR sequencing was drawn from every dose cohort at baseline, at cycle 4 day 1 and at cycle 7 day 1. The samples were taken from a phase I, first-in-human, multicenter, open-label dose-escalation trial of ivuxolimab. Adults with locally advanced or metastatic melanoma, renal cell carcinoma, hepatocellular carcinoma or head and neck squamous cell carcinoma were enrolled in the trial. Before TCR sequencing, CD4+ T cells and CD8+ T cells from peripheral blood were sorted into separate populations. V has 2 bases trimmed and J has 0 bases trimmed; junction bases matching no gene number 2. The CDR1 and CDR2 encoded by the germline V gene are MNHNS and SASEGT. From the cysteine up to the phenylalanine, the CDR3 has a length of 15 residues. Only the CDR3 part of the read is kept: 45 bases, read in frame from the first base.

The source is an adult with an advanced solid tumor such as melanoma, head and neck, liver or kidney cancer. Recombination linked TRBV6-1 to TRBJ2-3, with 7 bases matching TRBD2. Sequences were derived from CD4+ or CD8+ T cells sorted from blood, sampled in a trial of the OX40 agonist ivuxolimab. Here is the DNA: TGTGCCAGCAGTGAAAGCGGGGTTAGCACAGATACGCAGTATTTT. This codes for CASSESGVSTDTQYF.